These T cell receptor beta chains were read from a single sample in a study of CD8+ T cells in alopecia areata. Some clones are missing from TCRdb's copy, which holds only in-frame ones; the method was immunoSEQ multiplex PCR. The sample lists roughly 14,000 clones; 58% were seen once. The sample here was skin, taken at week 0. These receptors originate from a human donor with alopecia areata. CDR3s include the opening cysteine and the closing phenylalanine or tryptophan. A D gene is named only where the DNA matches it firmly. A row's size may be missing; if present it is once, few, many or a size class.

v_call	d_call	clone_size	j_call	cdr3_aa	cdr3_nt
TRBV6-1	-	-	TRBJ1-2	CASSGTRYTF	TGTGCCAGCAGTGGTACCCGTTACACCTTC
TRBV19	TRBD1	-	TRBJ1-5	CASSSGTGEIGSQPQHF	TGTGCCAGTAGCTCCGGGACAGGGGAAATAGGCAGTCAGCCCCAGCATTTT
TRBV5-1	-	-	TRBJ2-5	CASSLEVGGGETQYF	TGCGCCAGCAGCTTGGAGGTGGGGGGAGGTGAGACCCAGTACTTC
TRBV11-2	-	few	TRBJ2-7	CASSLMGYLHEQYF	TGTGCCAGCAGCTTAATGGGGTATCTCCACGAGCAGTACTTC
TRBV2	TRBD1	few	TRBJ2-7	CASSGDSTSYEQYF	TGTGCCAGCAGTGGGGACAGTACCTCCTACGAGCAGTACTTC
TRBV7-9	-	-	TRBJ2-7	CASTAPLSSYEQYF	TGTGCCAGCACCGCACCACTCAGCTCCTACGAGCAGTACTTC
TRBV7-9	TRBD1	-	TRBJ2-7	CASSLANPRDRDHEQYF	TGTGCCAGCAGCTTAGCGAACCCCCGGGACAGGGACCACGAGCAGTACTTC
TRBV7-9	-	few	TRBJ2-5	CASSNQETQYF	TGCGCCAGCAGCAACCAAGAGACCCAGTACTTC
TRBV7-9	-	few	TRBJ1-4	CASSLVQALNEKLFF	TGTGCCAGCAGTTTAGTGCAGGCGCTTAATGAAAAACTGTTTTTT
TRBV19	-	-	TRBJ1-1	CASSIQGLSTEAFF	TGTGCCAGTAGTATTCAGGGGCTGAGCACTGAAGCTTTCTTT
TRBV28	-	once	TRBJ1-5	CASSLIGTSPGQPQHF	TGTGCCAGCAGTTTAATAGGGACCTCGCCCGGTCAGCCCCAGCATTTT
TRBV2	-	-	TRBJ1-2	CASMAPPRTFYGYTF	TGTGCCAGCATGGCCCCACCACGAACCTTCTATGGCTACACCTTC
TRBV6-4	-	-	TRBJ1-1	CASSDSHLNRKPQGAFF	TGTGCCAGCAGTGACTCACACCTCAACAGAAAACCTCAAGGGGCTTTCTTT
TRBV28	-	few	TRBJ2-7	CASRGGVYEQYF	TGTGCCAGCCGCGGCGGGGTCTACGAGCAGTACTTC
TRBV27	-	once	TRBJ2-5	CASSLSPRRISQETQYF	TGTGCCAGCAGTTTATCCCCCAGGCGAATCTCGCAAGAGACCCAGTACTTC
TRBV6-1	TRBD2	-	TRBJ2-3	CASSLAEVMDTQYF	TGTGCCAGCAGCCTAGCGGAGGTCATGGATACGCAGTATTTT
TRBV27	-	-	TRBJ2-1	CASSTNSDYAYNEQFF	TGTGCCAGCAGTACGAACTCGGACTATGCCTACAATGAGCAGTTCTTC
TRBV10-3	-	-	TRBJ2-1	CAISDPPVSSYNEQFF	TGTGCCATCAGTGACCCCCCGGTCAGCTCCTACAATGAGCAGTTCTTC
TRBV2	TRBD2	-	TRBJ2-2	CAVTSGGGTGELFF	TGTGCCGTCACTAGCGGGGGAGGGACCGGGGAGCTGTTTTTT
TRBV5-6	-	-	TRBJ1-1	CASRLGRMNTEAFF	TGTGCCAGCAGATTGGGACGGATGAACACTGAAGCTTTCTTT
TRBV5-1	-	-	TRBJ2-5	CASSLEGGGGETQYF	TGCGCCAGCAGCTTGGAGGGGGGGGGAGGTGAGACCCAGTACTTC
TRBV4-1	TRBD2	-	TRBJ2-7	CASSHWLAGSYEQYF	TGCGCCAGCAGCCATTGGCTAGCGGGTTCCTACGAGCAGTACTTC
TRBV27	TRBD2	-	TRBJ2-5	CASSTRTSGGTASQYF	TGTGCCAGCAGTACCCGGACTAGCGGGGGCACAGCGAGCCAGTACTTC
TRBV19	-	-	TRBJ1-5	CGTGYNQPQHF	TGTGGAACAGGGTACAATCAGCCCCAGCATTTT
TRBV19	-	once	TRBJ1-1	CASTLEDSSVDTEAFF	TGTGCCAGTACCCTTGAGGACAGTTCCGTCGACACTGAAGCTTTCTTT
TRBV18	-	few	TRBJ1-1	CASSPGANTEAFF	TGTGCCAGCTCACCTGGGGCGAACACTGAAGCTTTCTTT
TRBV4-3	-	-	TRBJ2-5	CASSQGTGTGVETQYF	TGCGCCAGCAGCCAAGGAACGGGGACGGGGGTGGAGACCCAGTACTTC
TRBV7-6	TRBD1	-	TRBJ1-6	CASSLSARGLLLNSPLHF	TGTGCCAGCAGCTTATCCGCCAGGGGGTTACTTCTTAATTCACCCCTCCACTTT
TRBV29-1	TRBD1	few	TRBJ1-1	CSATDRAENTEAFF	TGCAGCGCTACCGACAGGGCGGAGAACACTGAAGCTTTCTTT
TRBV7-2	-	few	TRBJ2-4	CASSFYRVENIQYF	TGTGCCAGCAGCTTCTACCGGGTCGAAAACATTCAGTACTTC
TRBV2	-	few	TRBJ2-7	CASSEFHEQYF	TGTGCCAGCAGTGAATTCCACGAGCAGTACTTC
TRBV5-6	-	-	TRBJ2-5	CASSLKRGSRQETQYF	TGTGCCAGCAGCTTGAAAAGGGGCTCAAGACAAGAGACCCAGTACTTC
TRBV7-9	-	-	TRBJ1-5	CASSQTGAGGDQPQHF	TGTGCCAGCAGCCAGACCGGGGCGGGAGGTGATCAGCCCCAGCATTTT
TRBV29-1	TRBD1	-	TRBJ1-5	CSVEDFAPQGVKPQHF	TGCAGCGTTGAAGATTTTGCGCCCCAGGGGGTGAAGCCCCAGCATTTT
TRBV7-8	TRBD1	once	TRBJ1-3	CASSFRDRVLATGNTIYF	TGTGCCAGCAGCTTCCGGGACAGGGTGCTTGCTACTGGAAACACCATATATTTT
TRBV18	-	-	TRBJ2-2	CASSIAGGLTGELFF	TGTGCCAGCTCAATCGCAGGGGGACTCACCGGGGAGCTGTTTTTT
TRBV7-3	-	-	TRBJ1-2	CASSLGREPSYTF	TGTGCCAGCAGCCTTGGAAGGGAGCCGAGCTACACCTTC
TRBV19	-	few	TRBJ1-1	CASSILGTNTEAFF	TGTGCCAGTAGTATTCTAGGAACGAACACTGAAGCTTTCTTT
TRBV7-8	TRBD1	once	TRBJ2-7	CASSLGGTGEWNEQYF	TGTGCCAGCAGCTTAGGGGGGACAGGCGAATGGAACGAGCAGTACTTC
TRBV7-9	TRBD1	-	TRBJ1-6	CASSWDRVFSPLHF	TGTGCCAGCAGCTGGGACAGGGTTTTTTCACCCCTCCACTTT
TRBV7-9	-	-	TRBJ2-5	CASSLARTEAQYF	TGTGCCAGCAGCTTAGCGCGCACAGAGGCCCAGTACTTC
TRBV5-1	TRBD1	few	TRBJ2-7	CASSHRDSSYEQYF	TGCGCCAGCAGCCACCGGGACAGCTCCTACGAGCAGTACTTC
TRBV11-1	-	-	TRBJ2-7	CASSRGGSSYEQYF	TGTGCCAGCAGCCGTGGCGGCAGTTCCTACGAGCAGTACTTC